The 25 T cell receptor beta chains below come from one sample, sequenced in a study of spatial heterogeneity in lung cancer. As to time point: sample taken at primary tumor resection. Sequencing was performed on whole RNA extracted from tumor and nontumor lung tissue, or from frozen PBMC, and the material was left unsorted. TCRdb recomputed calls from the 5' RACE reads with MiXCR, one row per CDR3 protein. This table has some 6,900 distinct CDR3 sequences, 3.9% appearing once. Sequencing used normal lung tissue next to the tumor, obtained at surgery. These receptors were taken from a female donor with early-stage non-small cell lung cancer.

This clonotype qualifies as large. Because this beta chain is a stray read in a library intended to capture alpha chains, its abundance should not be given much weight. The rearrangement links TRBV5-1 to TRBJ2-6; 9 bases align to TRBD1. Germline CDR1 reads SGHRS; CDR2 reads YFSETQ. The CDR3 sequence is 18 residues long. Losses at the gene ends were 4 bases for V and 4 bases for J; bases not matched to a gene: 12. The CDR3 nucleotides are TGCGCCAGCAGCCCGCGGACAGGGGCCCCGGGAGGGGCCAACGTCCTGACTTTC. This encodes CASSPRTGAPGGANVLTF.

The table lists this clonotype with many counts. Because the library targeted alpha chains, this beta chain is an off-target read whose size means little. The chain employs TRBV20-1 and TRBJ2-6; the D is unclear. Trimming took 0 bases from V and 0 from J, leaving 6 bases between them. CDR1 and CDR2 from the germline V gene are DFQATT and SNEGSKA (reference sequence). CDR3 length: 15 amino acids. CDR3 region: CSARDPFSGANVLTF. The CDR3 DNA sequence: TGCAGTGCTAGAGACCCATTCTCTGGGGCCAACGTCCTGACTTTC.

This clonotype counts as medium-sized. This beta chain is a stray sequence in a library constructed for alpha chains; its clone size is not meaningful. The chain recombines TRBV11-1 with TRBJ2-5; the D call may be TRBD1 or TRBD2 (6 bases each). Trimming pared 4 bases from V and 11 bases from J, leaving 17 bases between. Germline lookup yields CDR1 SGHAT and CDR2 FQDESV (reference sequence). The CDR3 sequence is 13 residues long. Here the CDR3 DNA reads TGTGCCAGCAGCTACCGGAGATCGGGGGCGCAGTACTTC. It encodes CASSYRRSGAQYF.

There are many counts of this clonotype. This beta chain is an unintended read in a library built for alpha chains; its size means little. The rearrangement joins TRBV9 to TRBJ2-3; D is unclear. Trimming stripped 4 bases from V and 3 bases from J, with 12 bases between. The germline V gene has CDR1 SGDLS and CDR2 YYNGEE. This CDR3 comprises 14 residues. This CDR3 reads CASSPTARTDTQYF. CDR3 DNA sequence: TGTGCCAGCAGCCCCACAGCTCGGACAGATACGCAGTATTTT.

In its sample, this clonotype ranks as medium-sized (0.01 to 0.1%). The library was built for alpha chains, so this beta chain is an off-target read and its size means little. The chain is built from TRBV27 and TRBJ2-2, with D perhaps TRBD1 (5 bases). In germline, CDR1 is MNHEY, CDR2 SMNVEV (reference sequence). This CDR3 is built from 14 residues. V was cut by 2 bases and J by 4 bases, with 8 bases left in between. CDR3 region: CASSLQGVTGELFF. The CDR3 bases are TGTGCCAGCAGTTTACAGGGCGTCACCGGGGAGCTGTTTTTT.

At least ten counts were recorded for this clonotype. With the library built for alpha chains, this beta chain is off target and its frequency is not meaningful. The chain recombines TRBV6-6 with TRBJ1-1; a possible D gene is TRBD1 (5 bases). V lost 3 bases and J lost 3, with 17 bases in between. Germline V lookup: CDR1 MNHNY, CDR2 SVGAGI (reference sequence). CDR3 size: 16 residues. The DNA for the CDR3 is TGTGCCAGCAGTTATAGAAGGACAAAGGTCGACACTGAAGCTTTCTTT. It translates to CASSYRRTKVDTEAFF.

This clonotype occurred many times. This beta chain is off target for a library built for alpha chains, so its abundance means little. The chain employs TRBV6-2 or TRBV6-3 and TRBJ2-3; D remains ambiguous. Trimming took off 6 bases at V and 6 bases at J, with 10 bases between the two ends. Germline assignment: CDR1 MNHEY and CDR2 SVGEGT. The CDR3 length is 12 residues. The CDR3 spells CASSPFRDTQYF. In nucleotides, the CDR3 is TGTGCCAGCAGCCCCTTTCGTGATACGCAGTATTTT.

Judged by abundance, this clonotype is large. This beta chain represents an off-target read in a library built for alpha chains; its size is of limited meaning. V gene TRBV10-3 combines with J gene TRBJ1-5, with no clear D. The CDR3 is made up of 13 amino acids. Germline V CDR1 and CDR2: ENHRY, SYGVKD. V was clipped by 4 bases and J by 1 base, with 5 bases between them. CDR3 in DNA: TGTGCCATCAGTGGTGGCAGCAATCAGCCCCAGCATTTT. Amino acids: CAISGGSNQPQHF.

In its sample, this clonotype was seen many times. The library was prepared for alpha chains; this beta chain is a stray read, so its frequency means little. The genes are TRBV20-1 and TRBJ2-7; D is ambiguous. Germline CDR1 is DFQATT and CDR2 is SNEGSKA (reference sequence). The CDR3 runs to 13 residues. V was pared by 6 bases and J by 0 bases, with 12 bases between. The DNA for the CDR3 is TGCAGTGCCGGGCGGCCAAACTCCTACGAGCAGTACTTC. Translating gives CSAGRPNSYEQYF.

This clonotype was detected ten times or more. This beta chain is a stray read from a library made for alpha chains; its abundance is not meaningful. The J gene is TRBJ2-3, the V gene TRBV7-9; 13 nucleotides agree with TRBD2. CDR1 SEHNR and CDR2 FQNEAQ come from the germline V gene (reference sequence). Trimming at V came to 5 bases and at J to 2 bases, leaving 10 bases not matched to a gene. The CDR3 spans 18 residues. Written as DNA, the CDR3 is TGTGCCAGCAGCCTATCGACTAGCGGGGGGTTATACACAGATACGCAGTATTTT. It codes for CASSLSTSGGLYTDTQYF. Full variable domain (missing parts from reference TRBV7-9 and TRBJ2-3): DTGVSQNPRHKITKRGQNVTFRCDPISEHNRLYWYRQTLGQGPEFLTYFQNEAQLEKSRLLSDRFSAERPKGSFSTLEIQRTEQGDSAMYLCASSLSTSGGLYTDTQYFGPGTRLTVL.

This clonotype was seen repeatedly, ten times or more. This beta chain represents an off-target read in a library built for alpha chains; its size is of limited meaning. The chain recombines TRBV7-3 with TRBJ1-5; 7 bases agree with TRBD1. CDR1 and CDR2 (germline): SGHTA, FQGTGA. There are 14 residues in the CDR3. Losses at the gene ends were 11 bases for V and 0 bases for J; bases not matched to a gene: 7. CDR3 bases: TGTGCCTGGGACAGTAGATATAGCAATCAGCCCCAGCATTTT. The encoded protein is CAWDSRYSNQPQHF.

About this clonotype itself: Little can be read into the size of this beta chain, an off-target read in a library designed for alpha chains. This CDR3 reads CASRGGPYGYTF. CDR3 coding DNA: TGTGCCAGCAGAGGGGGGCCCTATGGCTACACCTTC. The J gene is TRBJ1-2, the V gene TRBV7-9, with a possible D match to TRBD1 (6 bases). Germline assignment: CDR1 SEHNR and CDR2 FQNEAQ (reference sequence). The CDR3 spans 12 residues. Trimming removed 6 bases from V and 4 bases from J, with 9 bases in between. Combining the CDR3 with reference TRBV7-9 and TRBJ1-2 gives the whole variable domain DTGVSQNPRHKITKRGQNVTFRCDPISEHNRLYWYRQTLGQGPEFLTYFQNEAQLEKSRLLSDRFSAERPKGSFSTLEIQRTEQGDSAMYLCASRGGPYGYTFGSGTRLTVV.

The table lists this clonotype with many counts. This beta chain lies outside the target of a library built for alpha chains; its clone size means little. This chain uses TRBV18 with TRBJ1-2; 7 bases agree with TRBD1. CDR3 length equals 14 residues. V trimming: 3 bases; J trimming: 3 bases; junction bases outside the gene matches: 4. Germline CDR1 and CDR2: KGHSH and LQKENI. As DNA, the CDR3 is TGTGCCAGCTCACCGACAGGGCAGGACTATGGCTACACCTTC. Protein: CASSPTGQDYGYTF.

This clonotype has at least ten counts. One junction end disagrees with the germline gene, perhaps due to a read error. The library was built for alpha chains, so this beta chain is an off-target read and its size means little. The chain combines TRBV28 with TRBJ1-2; tentative D call: TRBD1 (6 bases). The germline gives CDR1 MDHEN, CDR2 SYDVKM. This CDR3 has 11 amino acids. In nucleotides, the CDR3 is TGTGCCTGCAGGGGAAGAACTGGCTACACCTTC. This encodes CACRGRTGYTF.

This clonotype was counted ten times or more. This beta chain came through as a stray read in a library set up for alpha chains, and its size says little. In DNA form, the CDR3 reads TGTGCCAGCAGTTACTCCGCTGAATACCAAGAGACCCAGTACTTC. This encodes CASSYSAEYQETQYF. The chain couples TRBV6-5 to TRBJ2-5; D gene ambiguous. V was cut by 0 bases and J by 0 bases, with 8 bases left in between. CDR1 is MNHEY and CDR2 is SVGAGI in the germline V gene. The CDR3 length is 15 residues.

This clonotype was seen ten or more times. With the library built for alpha chains, this beta chain is off target and its frequency is not meaningful. This rearrangement joins TRBV5-1 to TRBJ1-2; D might be TRBD1 (5 bases). The V gene's germline CDR1 is SGHRS and CDR2 YFSETQ. This CDR3 spans 15 amino acids. The V and J ends lost 6 bases and 1 base respectively, with 16 bases between them. Written as DNA, the CDR3 is TGCGCCAGCACCTCAGGCGGGGCCGATAACTATGGCTACACCTTC. Amino acids: CASTSGGADNYGYTF. The full variable domain, with the rest looked up from reference TRBV5-1 and TRBJ1-2, is KAGVTQTPRYLIKTRGQQVTLSCSPISGHRSVSWYQQTPGQGLQFLFEYFSETQRNKGNFPGRFSGRQFSNSRSEMNVSTLELGDSALYLCASTSGGADNYGYTFGSGTRLTVV.

This clonotype ranks as medium-sized (0.01 to 0.1%). The library was designed around alpha chains, so this beta chain is a stray read whose abundance carries little weight. The chain couples TRBV6-1 to TRBJ1-2; D is undetermined. Germline loops: CDR1 MNHNS, CDR2 SASEGT. The V end lost 2 bases, the J end lost 4 bases, and 5 bases lay between the germline ends. The CDR3 runs to 12 residues. CDR3 sequence reads: CASSEQTYGYTF. DNA of the CDR3: TGTGCCAGCAGTGAACAGACCTATGGCTACACCTTC.

This clonotype came up many times. This beta chain appears as a stray read in a library generated for alpha chains; its size is not informative. This chain links TRBV7-8 with TRBJ1-5, with TRBD1 as a possible D gene (5 bases). The CDR3 consists of 16 residues. Germline CDR1 SGHVS, CDR2 FQNEAQ. The V end lost 1 base, the J end lost 7 bases, and 17 bases lay between the germline ends. The CDR3 is CASSLGGDRRVQPQHF. The CDR3 DNA sequence: TGTGCCAGCAGCTTAGGAGGGGATCGCAGAGTCCAGCCCCAGCATTTT. The full variable domain, rest sourced from reference TRBV7-8 and TRBJ1-5, is GAGVSQSPRYKVAKRGQDVALRCDPISGHVSLFWYQQALGQGPEFLTYFQNEAQLDKSGLPSDRFFAERPEGSVSTLKIQRTQQEDSAVYLCASSLGGDRRVQPQHFGDGTRLSIL.

At least ten counts were recorded for this clonotype. This beta chain is an off-target read within a library intended for alpha chains, so its frequency means little. V is TRBV21-1 and J is TRBJ2-7; the D segment call TRBD1 is taken from the table without a DNA check. TRBV21-1 is deemed a pseudogene. CDR3 length: 15 residues. This CDR3 is CASSKEGQGSYEQYF. CDR3 DNA sequence: TGTGCCAGCAGCAAAGAGGGACAGGGAAGCTACGAGCAGTACTTC.

This clonotype has ten or more counts. In a library made to pick up alpha chains, this beta chain is a stray read with a size that means little. This chain connects TRBV18 to TRBJ2-6; D is unresolved. The CDR3 extends over 13 amino acids. The germline CDR1 and CDR2 sequences are KGHSH and LQKENI. V gave up 0 bases and J gave up 10 bases, with 7 bases separating them. CDR3 nucleotide sequence: TGTGCCAGCTCACCACCGGAGACGAACGTCCTGACTTTC. As protein: CASSPPETNVLTF.

This clonotype is medium-sized within its sample. This beta chain lies outside the target of a library built for alpha chains; its clone size means little. CDR3 DNA: TGTGCCAGCAGCTTAGGATCAGGCGGGATGGGAGGAGAAAAACTGTTTTTT. It is translated as CASSLGSGGMGGEKLFF. The chain links TRBV11-2 to TRBJ1-4; D uncertain. CDR3 size: 17 residues. The V gene lost 1 base and the J gene lost 8 bases, with 20 bases spanning the gap. Germline CDR1 is SGHAT and CDR2 is FQNNGV. Looking up the rest from reference TRBV11-2 and TRBJ1-4 gives the full variable domain: EAGVAQSPRYKIIEKRQSVAFWCNPISGHATLYWYQQILGQGPKLLIQFQNNGVVDDSQLPKDRFSAERLKGVDSTLKIQPAKLEDSAVYLCASSLGSGGMGGEKLFFGSGTQLSVL.

This clonotype is medium-sized in the sample. This beta chain is an unintended read in a library built for alpha chains; its size means little. The V call is TRBV7-3, the J call TRBJ2-1; D uncertain. Deletions cut 5 bases from V and 10 bases from J, with 9 bases between. Per the germline V gene, CDR1 is SGHTA and CDR2 is FQGTGA. The CDR3 spans 11 residues. CDR3 sequence: CASSQAGEQFF. CDR3 sequence (DNA): TGTGCCAGCAGCCAAGCCGGGGAGCAGTTCTTC.

This clonotype was recorded many times. For a library built for alpha chains, this beta chain is a stray read; little rests on its size. The chain carries TRBV10-3 and TRBJ1-2, with D uncertain. The CDR3 spans 14 residues. CDR1 and CDR2 from the germline V gene are ENHRY and SYGVKD. Trimming shortened V by 5 bases and J by 7 bases, and 17 bases separated the two germline ends. DNA for the CDR3: TGTGCCATCAGTATTTATCTGAAGGACGGTGGCTACACCTTC. This translates into CAISIYLKDGGYTF.

Of note for this clonotype: This beta chain is off target for a library built for alpha chains, so its abundance means little. V usage is TRBV29-1 and J usage is TRBJ2-5; 7 nucleotides align to TRBD1. Germline-derived CDR1 and CDR2 are SQVTM and ANQGSEA. The trim removed 4 bases at V and 2 bases at J, leaving 1 base unmatched. This CDR3 comprises 12 residues. CDR3 sequence: CSVAGQQETQYF. For the CDR3, the DNA is TGCAGCGTTGCGGGACAGCAAGAGACCCAGTACTTC.

This clonotype is labeled as medium-sized (0.01 to 0.1%). This beta chain is an unintended read in a library built for alpha chains; its size means little. The chain employs TRBV29-1 and TRBJ1-1; TRBD1 aligns across 9 bases. Germline values: CDR1 SQVTM, CDR2 ANQGSEA. The CDR3 totals 11 residues. V trimming: 6 bases; J trimming: 8 bases; junction bases outside the gene matches: 4. The CDR3 is CSVGTGPEAFF. DNA of the CDR3: TGCAGCGTCGGGACAGGGCCAGAAGCTTTCTTT.